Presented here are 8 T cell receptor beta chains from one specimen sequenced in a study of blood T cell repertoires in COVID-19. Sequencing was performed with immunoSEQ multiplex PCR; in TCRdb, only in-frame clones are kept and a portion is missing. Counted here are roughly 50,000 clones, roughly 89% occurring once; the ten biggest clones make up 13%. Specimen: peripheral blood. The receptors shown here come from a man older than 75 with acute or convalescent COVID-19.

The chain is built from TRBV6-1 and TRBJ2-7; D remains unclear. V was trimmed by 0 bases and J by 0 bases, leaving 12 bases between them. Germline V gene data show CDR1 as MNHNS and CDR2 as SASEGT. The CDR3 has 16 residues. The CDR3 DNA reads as TGTGCCAGCAGTGAAGCGGGCACCTCAACCTCCTACGAGCAGTACTTC. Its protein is CASSEAGTSTSYEQYF.

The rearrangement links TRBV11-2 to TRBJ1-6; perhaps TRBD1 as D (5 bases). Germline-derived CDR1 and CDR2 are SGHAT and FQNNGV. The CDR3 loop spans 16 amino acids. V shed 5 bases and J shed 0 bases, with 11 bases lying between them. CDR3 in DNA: TGTGCCAGCAGCCAAAGGGGCAGCTCCTATAATTCACCCCTCCACTTT. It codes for CASSQRGSSYNSPLHF.

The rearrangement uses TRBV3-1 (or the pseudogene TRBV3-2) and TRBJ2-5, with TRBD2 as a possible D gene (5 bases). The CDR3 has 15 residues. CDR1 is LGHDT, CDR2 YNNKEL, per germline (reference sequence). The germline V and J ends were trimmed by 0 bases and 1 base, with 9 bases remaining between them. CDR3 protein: CASSQDAGPQETQYF. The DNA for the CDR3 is TGTGCCAGCAGCCAAGATGCGGGTCCCCAAGAGACCCAGTACTTC.

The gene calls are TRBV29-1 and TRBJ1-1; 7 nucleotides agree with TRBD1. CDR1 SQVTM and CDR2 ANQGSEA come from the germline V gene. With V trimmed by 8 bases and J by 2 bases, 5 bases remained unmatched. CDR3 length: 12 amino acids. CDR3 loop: CSTRQGNTEAFF. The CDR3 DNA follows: TGCAGCACCCGACAGGGTAACACTGAAGCTTTCTTT.

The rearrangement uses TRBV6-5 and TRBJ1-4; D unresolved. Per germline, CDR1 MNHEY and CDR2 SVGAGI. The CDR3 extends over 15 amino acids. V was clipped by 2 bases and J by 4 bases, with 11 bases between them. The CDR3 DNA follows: TGTGCCAGCAGTTACGCGGCCGGCAATAATGAAAAACTGTTTTTT. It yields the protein CASSYAAGNNEKLFF.

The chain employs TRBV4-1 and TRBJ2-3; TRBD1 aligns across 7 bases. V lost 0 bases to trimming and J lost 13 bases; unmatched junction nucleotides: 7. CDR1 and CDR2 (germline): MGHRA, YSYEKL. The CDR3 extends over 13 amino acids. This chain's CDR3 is CASSQEGRDRKYF. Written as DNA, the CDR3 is TGCGCCAGCAGCCAAGAAGGACGGGACAGAAAGTATTTT.

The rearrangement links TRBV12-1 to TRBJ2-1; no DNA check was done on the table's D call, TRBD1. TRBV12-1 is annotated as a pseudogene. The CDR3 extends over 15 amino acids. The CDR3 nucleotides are TGTGCCAGCAGCTTTGCGGGACAGGGGGCGGGTGAGCAGTTCTTC. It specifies CASSFAGQGAGEQFF.

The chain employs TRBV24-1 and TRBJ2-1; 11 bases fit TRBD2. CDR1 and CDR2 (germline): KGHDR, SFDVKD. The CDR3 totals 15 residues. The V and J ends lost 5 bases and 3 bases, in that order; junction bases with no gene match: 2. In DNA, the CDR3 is TGTGCCACCAGTGCCGGGACTAGCGGCTACAATGAGCAGTTCTTC. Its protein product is CATSAGTSGYNEQFF.